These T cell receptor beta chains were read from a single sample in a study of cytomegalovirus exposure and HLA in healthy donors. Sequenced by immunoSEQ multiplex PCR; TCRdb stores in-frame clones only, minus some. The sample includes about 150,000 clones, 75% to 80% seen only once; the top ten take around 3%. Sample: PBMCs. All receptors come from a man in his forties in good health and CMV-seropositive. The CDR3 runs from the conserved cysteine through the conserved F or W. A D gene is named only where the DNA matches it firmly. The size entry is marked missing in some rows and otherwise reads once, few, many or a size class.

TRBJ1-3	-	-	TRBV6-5	TGTGCCAGCAGTGGAGTGATCTCTGGAAACACCATATATTTT	CASSGVISGNTIYF
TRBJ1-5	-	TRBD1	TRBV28	TGTGCCAGCAGTTTAGGGACAGGGAGGCATCAGCCCCAGCATTTT	CASSLGTGRHQPQHF
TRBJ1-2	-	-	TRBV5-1	TGCGCCAGCAGGGAGGAGGTGGTAGGTCGCGGCTACACCTTC	CASREEVVGRGYTF
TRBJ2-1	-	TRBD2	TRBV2	TGTGCCAGCAGTGAACTAGCGGGAGGTTTGGGTGAGCAGTTCTTC	CASSELAGGLGEQFF
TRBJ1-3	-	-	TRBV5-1	TGCGCCAGCAGCCCAGGGCTGTCTGGAAACACCATATATTTT	CASSPGLSGNTIYF
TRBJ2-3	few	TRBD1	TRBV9	TGTGCCAGCAGCGGGGGGACAGGACGCACAGATACGCAGTATTTT	CASSGGTGRTDTQYF
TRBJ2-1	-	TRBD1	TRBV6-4	TGTGCCAGCAGTCGACAGGGTAGCGATGAGCAGTTCTTC	CASSRQGSDEQFF
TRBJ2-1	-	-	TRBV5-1	TGCGCCAGCAGCTTGTACACCGTCTACAATGAGCAGTTCTTC	CASSLYTVYNEQFF
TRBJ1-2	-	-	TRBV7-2	TGTGCCAGCAGCTTTGACGGCAGGGGTTATGGCTACACCTTC	CASSFDGRGYGYTF
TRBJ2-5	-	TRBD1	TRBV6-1	TGTGCCATTCAGGACAGGGGGCTGAAGACCCAGTACTTC	CAIQDRGLKTQYF
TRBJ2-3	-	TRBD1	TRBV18	TGTGCCAGCTCGCGTCGGACAGGGGAGGGAGATACGCAGTATTTT	CASSRRTGEGDTQYF
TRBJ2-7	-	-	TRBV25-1	TGTGCCAGCAGTGGCCTCCCGGGACAAGTTTTTTACGAGCAGTACTTC	CASSGLPGQVFYEQYF
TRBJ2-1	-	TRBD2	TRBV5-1	TGCGCCAGCAGACCCGAGCTAGCGGGAGGCCCGGAGCAGTTCTTC	CASRPELAGGPEQFF
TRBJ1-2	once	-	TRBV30	TGTGCCTGGGGTAGACTGGCACCTAACTATGGCTACACCTTC	CAWGRLAPNYGYTF
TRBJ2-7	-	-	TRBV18	TGTGCCAGCTCACCATCCTTGGACAGCTACGAGCAGTACTTC	CASSPSLDSYEQYF
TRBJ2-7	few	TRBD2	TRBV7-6	TGTGCCAGCAGCGATAGCGGGAGGGGACGCTGGGAGCAGTACTTC	CASSDSGRGRWEQYF